The sample holds a few counts of the clone carrying this T cell receptor (beta chain). V dropped 3 bases and J dropped 8 bases, with 14 bases sitting between them. CDR3 size: 13 residues. The germline V gene encodes CDR1 SGDLS and CDR2 YYNGEE. This record comes from a study of beta chain features in type 1 diabetes. Every bit of the isolated RNA underwent reverse transcription, so sequencing read expressed TCRB transcripts. Sequencing was performed with immunoSEQ multiplex PCR; in TCRdb, only in-frame clones are kept and a portion is missing. The sample lists about 620,000 clones; around 15% were seen once.

Sequencing used naive CD4+ T cells from blood. The TCR sequence derives from a man aged 18 to 30 in good health. V and J are TRBV9 and TRBJ1-2; D ambiguous. In DNA, the CDR3 is TGTGCCAGCAGCGCTGTGGGCGCGGGGGGCTACACCTTC. Its translation is CASSAVGAGGYTF.